This T cell receptor beta chain was documented in a study of early T cells in non-severe SARS-CoV-2 infection. Study as a whole: With bulk RNA from unsorted whole blood as input, sequencing yielded unpaired chains. Study-wide findings and caveats: CD4 and private specificities were missed by VDJdb matching, which favored anti-spike CD8 responses.

Each cDNA molecule carried a unique molecular identifier. MiXCR, applied by TCRdb to the 5' RACE reads, yields one record per CDR3 protein. The sample yields 25,000 to 35,000 distinct CDR3 sequences, under 6% seen once. CDR3 length: 13 residues. V shed 6 bases and J shed 4 bases, with 11 bases lying between them. Germline loops: CDR1 MNHEY, CDR2 SVGAGI. This clonotype was observed a few times. Antigen specificity is unknown. The rearrangement links TRBV6-5 to TRBJ2-3; no reliable D call. The sequenced material came from whole blood. This receptor was obtained from an adult who was a healthcare worker with PCR-confirmed SARS-CoV-2 infection or an uninfected control (not recorded which). CDR3 amino acids: CASSNGEADTQYF. CDR3 in DNA: TGTGCCAGCAGCAACGGTGAGGCAGATACGCAGTATTTT.